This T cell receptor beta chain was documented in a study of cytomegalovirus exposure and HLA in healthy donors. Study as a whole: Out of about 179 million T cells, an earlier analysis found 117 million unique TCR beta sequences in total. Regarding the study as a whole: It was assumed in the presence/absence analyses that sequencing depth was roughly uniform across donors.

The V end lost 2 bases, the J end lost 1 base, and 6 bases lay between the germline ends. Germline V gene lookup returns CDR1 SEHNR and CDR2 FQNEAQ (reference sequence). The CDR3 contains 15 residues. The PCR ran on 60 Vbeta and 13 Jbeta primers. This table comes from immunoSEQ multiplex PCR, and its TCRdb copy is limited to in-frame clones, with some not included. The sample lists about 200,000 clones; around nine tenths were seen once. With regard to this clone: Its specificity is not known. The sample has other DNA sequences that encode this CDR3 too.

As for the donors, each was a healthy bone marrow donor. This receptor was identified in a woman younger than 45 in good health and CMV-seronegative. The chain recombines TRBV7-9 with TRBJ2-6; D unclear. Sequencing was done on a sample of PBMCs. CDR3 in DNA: TGTGCCAGCAGCTTACGAGGTTCTGGGGCCAACGTCCTGACTTTC. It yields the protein CASSLRGSGANVLTF.